The rows below give T cell receptor beta chains drawn from one sample of a study of blood T cell repertoires in COVID-19. TCRdb keeps only in-frame clones here, not all; method: immunoSEQ multiplex PCR. Here the sample spans around 440,000 clones, approximately 89% being singletons. Sequenced: peripheral blood. All receptors derive from a woman in her 50s with COVID-19, enrolled during active disease. Both conserved end residues are part of each CDR3. Fields, in order: V gene, clone size, D gene, J gene, CDR3 DNA, CDR3 protein. A D gene is named only where the DNA matches it firmly. Expanded clones are given a class, and other clones once, few, many or no size at all.

>TRBV5-6|-|TRBD1|TRBJ1-2
TGTGCCAGCAGCTTGGGGACAGGGGACTACTATGGCTACACCTTC
CASSLGTGDYYGYTF
>TRBV2|-|TRBD1|TRBJ1-4
TGTGCCAGCACCTTGGGGACAGGGATAGAAAAACTGTTTTTT
CASTLGTGIEKLFF
>TRBV28|-|-|TRBJ1-2
TGTGCCAGCAGCCCCGCAGGGCCTACTAACTATGGCTACACCTTC
CASSPAGPTNYGYTF
>TRBV6-5|-|-|TRBJ2-7
TGTGCCAGCAGTTACGGACAGCCCGGGTTCGGGCAGTACTTC
CASSYGQPGFGQYF
>TRBV7-2|once|-|TRBJ1-4
TGTGCCAGCAGCTTATCGCGGTCCGTTAATGAAAAACTGTTTTTT
CASSLSRSVNEKLFF
>TRBV6-5|-|-|TRBJ2-7
TGTGCCAGCAGTCCGGCAGGGTTTGGATCCGAGCAGTACTTC
CASSPAGFGSEQYF
>TRBV9|-|-|TRBJ2-3
TGTGCCAGCAGCAACTTTCGACAGGCACACACAGATACGCAGTATTTT
CASSNFRQAHTDTQYF
>TRBV14|-|-|TRBJ1-6
TGTGCCAGCAGCCAGGGGCAGTCCTATAATTCACCCCTCCACTTT
CASSQGQSYNSPLHF
>TRBV6-5|-|TRBD1|TRBJ1-6
TGTGCCAGCAGTAGGGACAGAGTTAATTCACCCCTCCACTTT
CASSRDRVNSPLHF
>TRBV10-2|-|-|TRBJ2-7
TGCGCCAGCAGTGAGGGCACCTACGAGCAGTACTTC
CASSEGTYEQYF
>TRBV5-1|-|-|TRBJ2-1
TGCGCCAGCACCCAATTCGGCAATGAGCAGTTCTTC
CASTQFGNEQFF
>TRBV12-3/TRBV12-4|-|-|TRBJ2-7
TGTGCCAGCAGTTTGGACAGTCACGAGCAGTACTTC
CASSLDSHEQYF
>TRBV12-3/TRBV12-4|-|-|TRBJ1-6
TGTGCCAGCAGTTTAGGAGTTACACCCCTCCACTTT
CASSLGVTPLHF
>TRBV2|-|TRBD1|TRBJ2-5
TGTGCCAGCAGTTTGGACAGGGAGATACAAGAGACCCAGTACTTC
CASSLDREIQETQYF
>TRBV24-1|-|TRBD1|TRBJ2-1
TGTGCCACCTCAGGGGACAGAGCCAATGAGCAGTTCTTC
CATSGDRANEQFF